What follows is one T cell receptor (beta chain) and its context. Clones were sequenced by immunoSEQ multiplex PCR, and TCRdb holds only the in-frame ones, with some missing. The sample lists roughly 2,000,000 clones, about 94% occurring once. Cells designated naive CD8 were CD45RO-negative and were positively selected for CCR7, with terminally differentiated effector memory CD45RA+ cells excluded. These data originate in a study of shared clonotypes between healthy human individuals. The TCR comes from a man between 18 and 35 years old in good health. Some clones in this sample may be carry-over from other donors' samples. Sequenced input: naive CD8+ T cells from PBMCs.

CDR3 nucleotide sequence: TGTGCCAGCAGCATGGTGGCTTTCGCAGATACGCAGTATTTT. Translating it yields CASSMVAFADTQYF. The V call is TRBV6-5, the J call TRBJ2-3; D is unclear. V lost 6 bases and J lost 4, with 14 bases in between. CDR1 is MNHEY, CDR2 SVGAGI, per germline. CDR3 size: 14 residues.